This passage covers 17 T cell receptor beta chains from one sample sequenced in a study of T cell changes during pregnancy in multiple sclerosis. Here immunoSEQ multiplex PCR was the method, and the copy in TCRdb shows in-frame clones only, minus some. The table records around 130,000 clones, less than 97% of them present only once. The sequences come from peripheral blood, collected after pregnancy. These receptors all stem from a female donor with multiple sclerosis, enrolled in a pregnancy study.

The CDR3 DNA reads as TGTGCCAGCAGCCGAGGAAACTCACCTAACTATGGCTACACCTTC. Its translation: CASSRGNSPNYGYTF. This chain links TRBV4-2 with TRBJ1-2; D is unclear. The length of the CDR3 is 15 residues. V dropped 4 bases and J dropped 0 bases, with 12 bases sitting between them. Germline V lookup: CDR1 LGHNA, CDR2 YNFKEQ.

The chain joins TRBV5-1 to TRBJ1-4; D gene ambiguous. Germline CDR1 is SGHRS and CDR2 is YFSETQ. This CDR3 has 15 residues. Trimming stripped 0 bases from V and 5 bases from J, with 11 bases between. This CDR3 is CASSLDGRPNEKLFF. The DNA of the CDR3 is TGCGCCAGCAGCTTGGATGGCAGGCCAAATGAAAAACTGTTTTTT.

The rearrangement uses TRBV6-6 and TRBJ2-5, with 10 bases that match TRBD2. The germline gives CDR1 MNHNY, CDR2 SVGAGI (reference sequence). V lost 6 bases to trimming and J lost 5 bases; unmatched junction nucleotides: 6. The CDR3 contains 14 residues. CDR3 sequence (DNA): TGTGCCAGCAGGACGAATAGCGGGAGGGAGACCCAGTACTTC. Its translation: CASRTNSGRETQYF.

The chain uses TRBV19 and TRBJ1-4; maybe TRBD1 (5 bases). CDR1 is LNHDA and CDR2 is SQIVND in the germline V gene (reference sequence). The CDR3 runs to 14 residues. Trimming took 5 bases from V and 8 from J, leaving 15 bases between them. Here the CDR3 reads CASSLGTEGEKLFF. As DNA, the CDR3 is TGTGCCAGTAGTCTTGGGACGGAGGGGGAAAAACTGTTTTTT.

J is TRBJ1-4 and V is TRBV4-2; TRBD1 matches at 7 bases. The CDR3 loop spans 16 amino acids. V dropped 0 bases and J dropped 8; count of bases not matched to a gene: 9. The germline V gene encodes CDR1 LGHNA and CDR2 YNFKEQ. The CDR3 loop reads CASSQDPRRGQEKLFF. The CDR3 DNA reads TGTGCCAGCAGCCAAGATCCCAGAAGGGGACAGGAAAAACTGTTTTTT.

The J gene is TRBJ2-2, the V gene TRBV18, with D tentatively TRBD1 (6 bases). Per germline, CDR1 KGHSH and CDR2 LQKENI. The CDR3 length is 14 residues. V lost 3 bases and J 5 bases, leaving 10 bases between the germline ends. The CDR3 nucleotides are TGTGCCAGCTCACCTAAACAGGGAACCGGGGAGCTGTTTTTT. Translating gives CASSPKQGTGELFF. Variable domain in full (rest from reference TRBV18 and TRBJ2-2): NAGVMQNPRHLVRRRGQEARLRCSPMKGHSHVYWYRQLPEEGLKFMVYLQKENIIDESGMPKERFSAEFPKEGPSILRIQQVVRGDSAAYFCASSPKQGTGELFFGEGSRLTVL.

This clone has a single count. V and J are TRBV5-5 and TRBJ2-7; TRBD1 matches at 8 bases. Losses at the gene ends were 2 bases for V and 4 bases for J; bases not matched to a gene: 5. This CDR3 is built from 14 residues. Looked up from germline, CDR1 is SGHKS and CDR2 is YYEKEE (reference sequence). The CDR3 sequence: CASSLQGEYYEQYF. CDR3 sequence (DNA): TGTGCCAGCAGCTTACAGGGGGAGTATTACGAGCAGTACTTC.

The CDR3 here is CASSLPYQETQYF. For the CDR3, the DNA is TGCGCCAGCAGCTTGCCCTACCAAGAGACCCAGTACTTC. The chain carries TRBV5-1 and TRBJ2-5; D uncertain. The CDR3 is 13 amino acids. Trimming stripped 1 base from V and 0 bases from J, with 4 bases between. Germline CDR1 reads SGHRS; CDR2 reads YFSETQ.

The rearrangement links TRBV5-6 to TRBJ2-6, with TRBD1 matching over 9 bases. The CDR3 consists of 18 residues. Germline CDR1 SGHDT, CDR2 YYEEEE. J was trimmed by 4 bases and V by 7 bases; bases with no gene match: 15. The CDR3 DNA sequence: TGTGCCAGCGGCCCATTGACAGGGGGGCTGTGGGGGGCCAACGTCCTGACTTTC. Its protein is CASGPLTGGLWGANVLTF. Full variable domain (outside the CDR3, taken from reference TRBV5-6 and TRBJ2-6): DAGVTQSPTHLIKTRGQQVTLRCSPKSGHDTVSWYQQALGQGPQFIFQYYEEEERQRGNFPDRFSGHQFPNYSSELNVNALLLGDSALYLCASGPLTGGLWGANVLTFGAGSRLTVL.

For this clone: Other DNA sequences within the sample encode an identical CDR3. The rearrangement uses TRBV9 and TRBJ2-3; TRBD2 matches 12 bases. Germline CDR1 SGDLS, CDR2 YYNGEE. This CDR3 is 17 amino acids long. Unmatched junction bases numbered 2, after V lost 0 bases and J lost 0 bases. CDR3 in amino acids: CASSVGTSGTSTDTQYF. As DNA, the CDR3 is TGTGCCAGCAGCGTAGGGACTAGCGGGACTAGCACAGATACGCAGTATTTT.

This clone was detected once. J is TRBJ1-2 and V is TRBV18; 7 positions match TRBD1. The CDR3 runs 17 residues. The V segment lost 5 bases and the J segment 5 bases; nucleotides outside the gene matches: 17. Germline CDR1 reads KGHSH; CDR2 reads LQKENI. CDR3 loop: CASSSSRDSFRFYGYTF. CDR3 bases: TGTGCCAGCTCAAGCAGCCGGGACAGCTTCCGCTTTTATGGCTACACCTTC.

This chain links TRBV19 with TRBJ2-2; D might be TRBD1 (6 bases). V was clipped by 7 bases and J by 4 bases, with 13 bases between them. The CDR3 is made up of 14 amino acids. The germline gives CDR1 LNHDA, CDR2 SQIVND (reference sequence). CDR3 coding DNA: TGTGCCAGTACAGGGGTGTGGAGCACCGGGGAGCTGTTTTTT. Protein product: CASTGVWSTGELFF.

The rearrangement uses TRBV4-1 and TRBJ2-1; D perhaps matches TRBD1 (6 bases). The CDR3 is 14 amino acids. Trimming pared 9 bases from V and 8 bases from J, leaving 20 bases between. CDR1 and CDR2 from the germline V gene are MGHRA and YSYEKL. The CDR3, as DNA: TGCGCCAGTAAACCGGGCTCAGCAGGGGATGAGCAGTTCTTC. Protein sequence: CASKPGSAGDEQFF.

The chain employs TRBV25-1 and TRBJ2-6, with TRBD2 identical over 12 bases. Germline lookup yields CDR1 MGHDK and CDR2 SYGVNS. V was pared by 4 bases and J by 3 bases, with 4 bases of the junction left unmatched. CDR3 length equals 17 residues. The CDR3 sequence: CASSGLAGGSGANVLTF. In DNA form, the CDR3 reads TGTGCCAGCAGTGGCCTAGCGGGAGGGAGTGGGGCCAACGTCCTGACTTTC.

The chain uses TRBV4-2 and TRBJ2-7; 11 bases agree with TRBD2. Germline V lookup: CDR1 LGHNA, CDR2 YNFKEQ. After removal of 5 bases from V and 2 bases from J, the junction contained 5 bases not matched to a gene. The CDR3 is made up of 15 amino acids. This CDR3 reads CASSSSSGGPYEQYF. CDR3 sequence (DNA): TGTGCCAGCAGCTCCTCTAGCGGGGGGCCCTACGAGCAGTACTTC.

The rearrangement uses TRBV7-9 and TRBJ2-2; 8 bases line up with TRBD2. The CDR3 contains 14 residues. J gave up 7 bases and V 4 bases, and 5 bases lay outside the gene matches. The germline V gene encodes CDR1 SEHNR and CDR2 FQNEAQ (reference sequence). The CDR3 loop is CASSWTSRGGELFF. The DNA for the CDR3 is TGTGCCAGCAGCTGGACTAGCCGAGGCGGGGAGCTGTTTTTT.

This chain joins TRBV10-2 and TRBJ1-5; D is perhaps TRBD1 (6 bases). Trimming shortened V by 2 bases and J by 3 bases, and 11 bases separated the two germline ends. The CDR3 totals 15 residues. Germline V gives CDR1 WSHSY, CDR2 SAAADI. CDR3 DNA sequence: TGCGCCAGCAGTGAGCAGGGGACACACAATCAGCCCCAGCATTTT. Amino acid sequence: CASSEQGTHNQPQHF.